Only a few counts were recorded for the clone carrying this T cell receptor beta chain. TCRdb fed the 5' RACE reads into MiXCR, producing one record per CDR3 protein. The sample holds 690,000 or so distinct CDR3 sequences, around 8.6% seen once. Germline V gives CDR1 SEHNR, CDR2 FQNEAQ (reference sequence). Trimming took 5 bases from V and 2 from J, leaving 11 bases between them. This CDR3 has 14 amino acids. These data come from a study of identical twins. These sequences were also reported in another study, on yellow fever vaccine responses in identical twins.

The J gene is TRBJ2-3, the V gene TRBV7-9; unclear D gene. The clonotype comes from a woman between 18 and 29 years old in good health. Source material: PBMCs. Written as DNA, the CDR3 is TGTGCCAGCAGCCGAAACCCCTACACAGATACGCAGTATTTT. It yields the protein CASSRNPYTDTQYF.